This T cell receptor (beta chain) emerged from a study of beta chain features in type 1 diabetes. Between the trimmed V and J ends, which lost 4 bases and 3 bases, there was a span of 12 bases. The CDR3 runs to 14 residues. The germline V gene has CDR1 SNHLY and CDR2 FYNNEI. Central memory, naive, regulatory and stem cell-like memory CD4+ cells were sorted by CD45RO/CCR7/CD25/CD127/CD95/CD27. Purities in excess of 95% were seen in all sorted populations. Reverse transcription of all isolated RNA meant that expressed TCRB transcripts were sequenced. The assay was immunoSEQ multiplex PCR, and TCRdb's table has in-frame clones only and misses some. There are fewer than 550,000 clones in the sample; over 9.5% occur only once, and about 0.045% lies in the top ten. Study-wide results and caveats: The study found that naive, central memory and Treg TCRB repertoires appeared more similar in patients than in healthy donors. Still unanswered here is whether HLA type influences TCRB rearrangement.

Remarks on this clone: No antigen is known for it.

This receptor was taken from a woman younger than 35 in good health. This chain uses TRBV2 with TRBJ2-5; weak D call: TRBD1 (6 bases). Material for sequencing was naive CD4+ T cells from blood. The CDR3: CASSVGTGKETQYF. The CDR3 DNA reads TGTGCCAGCAGTGTAGGAACAGGGAAAGAGACCCAGTACTTC.